This T cell receptor beta chain was sequenced in a study of technical replicates of blood from several donors. The CDR3 runs 14 residues. The V gene end was trimmed by 8 bases and the J gene end by 3 bases; junction bases not matched to a gene: 7. The germline V gene has CDR1 SEHNR and CDR2 FQNEAQ (reference sequence). Measured with immunoSEQ multiplex PCR; TCRdb has only the in-frame clones, and not every one. Among under 80,000 clones listed, roughly 90% were seen once. The specimen was PBMCs. The origin of this receptor is a human donor in good health. Some clones in this sample may be carry-over from other donors' samples. This chain links TRBV7-9 with TRBJ1-3; 7 bases line up with TRBD1. The CDR3 nucleotides read TGTGCCAGCCGAGGGGGCTATTATGGAAACACCATATATTTT. It yields the protein CASRGGYYGNTIYF.